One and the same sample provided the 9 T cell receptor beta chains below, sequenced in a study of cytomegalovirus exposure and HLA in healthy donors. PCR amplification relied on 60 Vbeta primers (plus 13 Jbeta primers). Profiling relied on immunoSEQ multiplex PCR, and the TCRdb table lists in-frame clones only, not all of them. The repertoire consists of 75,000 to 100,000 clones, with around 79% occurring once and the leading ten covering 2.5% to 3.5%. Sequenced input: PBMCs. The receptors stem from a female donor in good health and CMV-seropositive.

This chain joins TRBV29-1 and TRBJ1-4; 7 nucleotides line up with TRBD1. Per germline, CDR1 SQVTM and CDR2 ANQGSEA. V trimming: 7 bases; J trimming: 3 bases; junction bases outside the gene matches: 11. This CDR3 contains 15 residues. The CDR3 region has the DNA TGCAGCGCTGCTATCCGGACAGGAGCTAATGAAAAACTGTTTTTT. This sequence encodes CSAAIRTGANEKLFF.

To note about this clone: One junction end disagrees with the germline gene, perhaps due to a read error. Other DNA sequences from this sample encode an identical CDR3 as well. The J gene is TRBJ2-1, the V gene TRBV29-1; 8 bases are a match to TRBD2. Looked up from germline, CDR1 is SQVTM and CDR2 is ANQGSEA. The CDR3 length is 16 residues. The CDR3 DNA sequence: TGCAGCGTTTTGGGGGGCGGGGGGAAACCCTACAATGAGCAATTCTTC. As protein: CSVLGGGGKPYNEQFF.

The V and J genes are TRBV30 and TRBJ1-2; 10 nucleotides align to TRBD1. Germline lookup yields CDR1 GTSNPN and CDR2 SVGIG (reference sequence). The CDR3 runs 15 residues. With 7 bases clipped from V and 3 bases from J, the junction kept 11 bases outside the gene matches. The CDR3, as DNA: TGTGCCTCCAAGAATGGGACAGGGGAGTACTATGGCTACACCTTC. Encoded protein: CASKNGTGEYYGYTF.

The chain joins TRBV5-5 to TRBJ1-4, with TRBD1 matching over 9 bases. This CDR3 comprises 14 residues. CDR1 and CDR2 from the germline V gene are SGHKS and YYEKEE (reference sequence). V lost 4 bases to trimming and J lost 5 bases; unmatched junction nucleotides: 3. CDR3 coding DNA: TGTGCCAGCAGCCAGGACAGGGGAAATGAAAAACTGTTTTTT. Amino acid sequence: CASSQDRGNEKLFF.

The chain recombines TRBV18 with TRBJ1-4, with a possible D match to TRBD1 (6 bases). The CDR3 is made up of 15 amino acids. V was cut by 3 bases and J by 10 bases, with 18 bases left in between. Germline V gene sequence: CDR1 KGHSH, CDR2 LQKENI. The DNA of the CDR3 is TGTGCCAGCTCACCGCCGGACAGTGCAACGGGAAAACTGTTTTTT. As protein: CASSPPDSATGKLFF.

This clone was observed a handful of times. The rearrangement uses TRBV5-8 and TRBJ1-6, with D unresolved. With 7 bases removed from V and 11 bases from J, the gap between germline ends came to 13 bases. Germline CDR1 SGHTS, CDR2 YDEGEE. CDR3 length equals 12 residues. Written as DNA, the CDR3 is TGTGCCAGCGAGGAGGGTTCTACACCCCTCCACTTT. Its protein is CASEEGSTPLHF.

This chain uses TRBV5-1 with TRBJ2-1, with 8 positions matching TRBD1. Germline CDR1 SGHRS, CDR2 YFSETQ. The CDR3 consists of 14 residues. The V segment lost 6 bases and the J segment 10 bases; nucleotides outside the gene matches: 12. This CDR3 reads CASTPTTGAGEQFF. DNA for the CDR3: TGCGCCAGCACCCCGACGACAGGGGCGGGAGAGCAGTTCTTC.

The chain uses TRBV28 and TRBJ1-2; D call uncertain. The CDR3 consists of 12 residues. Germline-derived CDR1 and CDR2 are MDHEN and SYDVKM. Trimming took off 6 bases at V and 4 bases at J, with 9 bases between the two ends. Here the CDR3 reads CASSALSYGYTF. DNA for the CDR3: TGTGCCAGCAGCGCGCTATCCTATGGCTACACCTTC.

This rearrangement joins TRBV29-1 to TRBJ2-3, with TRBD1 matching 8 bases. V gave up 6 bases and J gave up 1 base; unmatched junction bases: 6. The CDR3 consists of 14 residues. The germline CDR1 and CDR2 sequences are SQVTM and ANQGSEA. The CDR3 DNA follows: TGCAGCGTGGCAACAGGGGGAGGCACAGATACGCAGTATTTT. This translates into CSVATGGGTDTQYF.